This TCR beta chain was sequenced for a study of OX40 agonist ivuxolimab in advanced cancers. Notes on the research overall: The costimulatory receptor OX40 (CD134) was targeted by ivuxolimab, a fully human IgG2 agonistic monoclonal antibody. Intravenous ivuxolimab was administered to patients every 2 weeks at six dose levels: 0.01, 0.1, 0.3, 1.5, 3 and 10 mg/kg. Of the approximately 50 patients in dose escalation, 19 had hepatocellular carcinoma, around 15 had melanoma, 9 had renal cell carcinoma and 9 had head and neck cancer. In the dose-escalation cohort, 82.7% of patients were male, and the mean age was 60 years with a range of about 20 to 79. Patients were allowed to have had prior anti-PD-1, anti-PD-L1 or anti-CTLA-4 therapy, and approximately 40% of the dose-escalation patients had previously received checkpoint inhibitors. Partial responses occurred in three dose-escalation patients, of whom one had hepatocellular carcinoma and two had cutaneous melanoma. The purpose of peripheral TCRbeta sequencing was to test whether ivuxolimab changed TCR sequence diversity and led to clonal T-cell expansion. The paper describes the monotherapy dose-escalation part (N of about 57 patients) of the phase I trial of ivuxolimab. Here is what the overall study found, with its caveats: In the 0.1-3.0 mg/kg groups, partial responders were among the patients with the lowest normalized peripheral clonal expansion, particularly in CD8+ T cells. Clonal expansion of both CD4+ and CD8+ blood T cells was observed from baseline to week 6 at doses 0.1 to 3.0 mg/kg. Low levels of normalized T-cell clonal expansion were also seen in some patients who did not respond. Antigen specificity was not determined for the clonally expanded peripheral T cells. After ivuxolimab, more expanded clones were found on average in CD8+ T cells than in CD4+ T cells.

Concerning this clone: No antigen is known for it. Base quality data are lacking; no much larger clone is found one base away.

For sequencing of the TCRbeta CDR3 region, genomic DNA was extracted from the sorted cells. The immunoSEQ Assay was used for sequencing of TCRbeta CDR3 regions. The table comes from immuneACCESS by way of TCRdb, which keeps in-frame sequences with V and J called. Part of the clones is missing from these tables; in studies checked, under half for an unresolved V gene and the rest for unknown reasons. The sample records 55,000 to 85,000 clones, around 86% of which are singletons. The ten largest clones take up 0.65% to 0.9% of the sample. Patients with autoimmune disease history or receiving systemic immunosuppression were excluded from the trial. Peripheral blood for TCR sequencing was collected from all dose cohorts at baseline, on cycle 4 day 1, and on cycle 7 day 1. The samples were taken from a phase I, first-in-human, multicenter, open-label dose-escalation trial of ivuxolimab. Adults with locally advanced or metastatic melanoma, renal cell carcinoma, hepatocellular carcinoma or head and neck squamous cell carcinoma were enrolled in the trial. CD4+ and CD8+ T cells were sorted separately from peripheral blood before TCR sequencing.

The specimen comprised CD4+ or CD8+ T cells sorted from blood, sampled in a trial of the OX40 agonist ivuxolimab. The TCR was taken from an adult with an advanced solid tumor such as melanoma, head and neck, liver or kidney cancer.

The DNA sequence is given as TGCGCCAGCAGCTTGGGAACAGGAATCTATGGCTACACCTTC. This sequence encodes CASSLGTGIYGYTF. Recombination linked TRBV5-1 to TRBJ1-2; a tentative D call is TRBD1 (5 bases match). The CDR3 runs 14 residues from the cysteine to the phenylalanine. Solely the CDR3 DNA is kept, with 42 bases framed from the first base. V gives up 0 bases and J gives up 4 bases, and the segment between their germline ends measures 10 bases. For CDR1 and CDR2, the germline V gene lists SGHRS and YFSETQ.